Following are 24 T cell receptor beta chains from one sample sequenced in a study of cytomegalovirus exposure and HLA in healthy donors. Primers for the PCR totalled 60 Vbeta and 13 Jbeta. Some clones are missing from TCRdb's copy, which holds only in-frame ones; the method was immunoSEQ multiplex PCR. Of 150,000 to 200,000 clones listed, about three quarters were seen once; the top ten hold around 1%. Input material: PBMCs. Receptors were obtained from a middle-aged woman in good health and CMV-seronegative.

The genes are TRBV9 and TRBJ2-5, with D unresolved. CDR1 SGDLS and CDR2 YYNGEE come from the germline V gene. The CDR3 has 13 amino acids. V dropped 2 bases and J dropped 3 bases, with 8 bases sitting between them. The CDR3 nucleotides read TGTGCCAGCAGCGTTGGGCAGAAAGAGACCCAGTACTTC. This translates into CASSVGQKETQYF. Together with reference TRBV9 and TRBJ2-5, the CDR3 gives the full variable domain: DSGVTQTPKHLITATGQRVTLRCSPRSGDLSVYWYQQSLDQGLQFLIQYYNGEERAKGNILERFSAQQFPDLHSELNLSSLELGDSALYFCASSVGQKETQYFGPGTRLLVL.

This chain links TRBV27 with TRBJ2-7, with unresolved D. Germline V gives CDR1 MNHEY, CDR2 SMNVEV (reference sequence). The CDR3 sequence is 15 residues long. V lost 3 bases and J 1 base, leaving 13 bases between the germline ends. In DNA form, the CDR3 reads TGTGCCAGCAGTTTTTTGAGGATACGTTCCTACGAGCAGTACGTC. This translates into CASSFLRIRSYEQYV.

This clone showed up just a few times. CDR3 in DNA: TGCGCCAGCAGCCTAGCGGCATCAGCTGGGCGAAACTATGGCTACACCTTC. Amino acids: CASSLAASAGRNYGYTF. This rearrangement joins TRBV4-3 to TRBJ1-2, with no clear D. Deletions cut 4 bases from V and 2 bases from J, with 20 bases between. CDR1 and CDR2 (germline): LGHNA, YSLEER. This CDR3 contains 17 residues.

This chain links TRBV5-1 with TRBJ1-1, with TRBD1 as a possible D gene (5 bases). Germline CDR1 SGHRS, CDR2 YFSETQ. CDR3 length equals 13 residues. The V end lost 2 bases, the J end lost 4 bases, and 9 bases lay between the germline ends. The CDR3 DNA is TGCGCCAGCAGCTTCGGGGGAGGCACTGAAGCTTTCTTT. Encoded protein: CASSFGGGTEAFF.

The chain has TRBV7-9 and TRBJ1-3, with a weak D call TRBD1 (5 bases). The V end lost 0 bases, the J end lost 0 bases, and 9 bases lay between the germline ends. Germline loops: CDR1 SEHNR, CDR2 FQNEAQ (reference sequence). This CDR3 is 16 amino acids long. The CDR3 spells CASSLAAGYSGNTIYF. The CDR3 nucleotides are TGTGCCAGCAGCTTAGCGGCAGGGTACTCTGGAAACACCATATATTTT. The entire variable domain, with the rest obtained from reference TRBV7-9 and TRBJ1-3, is as follows: DTGVSQNPRHKITKRGQNVTFRCDPISEHNRLYWYRQTLGQGPEFLTYFQNEAQLEKSRLLSDRFSAERPKGSFSTLEIQRTEQGDSAMYLCASSLAAGYSGNTIYFGEGSWLTVV.

This clone was counted many times. This chain joins TRBV10-3 and TRBJ2-3; D is perhaps TRBD2 (7 bases). Germline CDR1 and CDR2: ENHRY and SYGVKD. This CDR3 comprises 15 residues. V lost 3 bases, J lost 4 bases, and 14 bases lay in between. As DNA, the CDR3 is TGTGCCATCAGTGATACGGGGGGCTCGGCAGATACGCAGTATTTT. Encoded protein: CAISDTGGSADTQYF.

The genes are TRBV6-1 and TRBJ2-7, with a tentative D call TRBD1 (6 bases). V shed 4 bases and J shed 4 bases, with 29 bases lying between them. The CDR3 length is 19 residues. Germline values: CDR1 MNHNS, CDR2 SASEGT. The CDR3 reads CASSGGGTSNILVRYEQYF. In DNA form, the CDR3 reads TGTGCCAGCAGTGGAGGGGGAACCTCTAACATTCTGGTCAGGTACGAGCAGTACTTC.

This clone was detected only once. The junction departs from the called germline gene at one end, perhaps through a read error. The same CDR3 also results from other DNA sequences found in this sample. The chain employs TRBV7-9 and TRBJ1-1, with a weak D call TRBD1 (5 bases). CDR3 length equals 14 residues. CDR1 is SEHNR, CDR2 FQNEAQ, per germline (reference sequence). The CDR3 DNA follows: TGTGCCAGCAGCTTAGAGGGGCCAAACACTGAAGCCTTCTTT. Translation: CASSLEGPNTEAFF.

The gene calls are TRBV9 and TRBJ2-7; 9 bases fit TRBD1. The CDR3 covers 13 residues. V trimming: 4 bases; J trimming: 6 bases; junction bases outside the gene matches: 5. In germline, CDR1 is SGDLS, CDR2 YYNGEE. The CDR3 DNA reads as TGTGCCAGCAGCAGGACAGGGGTTCTCGAGCAGTACTTC. Amino acid sequence: CASSRTGVLEQYF.

The chain joins TRBV5-4 to TRBJ2-3; D is possibly TRBD2 (7 bases). V lost 0 bases and J lost 10, with 15 bases in between. The length of the CDR3 is 14 residues. Germline lookup yields CDR1 SGHNT and CDR2 YYREEE (reference sequence). Here the CDR3 DNA reads TGTGCCAGCAGCTTGGTGGAGGGAGGGGGTGCGCAGTATTTT. This encodes CASSLVEGGGAQYF.

The chain carries TRBV16 and TRBJ1-1; tentatively, D is TRBD1 (5 bases). The V and J ends lost 4 bases and 0 bases respectively, with 24 bases between them. The CDR3 covers 19 residues. Germline V lookup: CDR1 KGHSY, CDR2 FQNENV. The CDR3 loop is CASSPSITRVTQMNTEAFF. The CDR3 coding sequence is TGTGCCAGCAGCCCTTCGATCACCAGGGTCACCCAGATGAACACTGAAGCTTTCTTT.

The chain recombines TRBV7-2 with TRBJ2-1; no definite D call. The CDR3 sequence is 14 residues long. Trimming removed 2 bases at V and 2 bases at J, with 7 bases between. CDR1 and CDR2 from the germline V gene are SGHTA and FQGNSA. This CDR3 is CASSLNRAYNEQFF. CDR3 DNA: TGTGCCAGCAGCTTAAACCGGGCCTACAATGAGCAGTTCTTC.

The chain joins TRBV7-3 to TRBJ1-1; 8 positions agree with TRBD1. Germline V gives CDR1 SGHTA, CDR2 FQGTGA. The V gene end was trimmed by 3 bases and the J gene end by 1 base; junction bases not matched to a gene: 4. This CDR3 is built from 15 residues. The DNA of the CDR3 is TGTGCCAGCAGCTTCAGGGGGCTTGGGAACACTGAAGCTTTCTTT. Translating gives CASSFRGLGNTEAFF. Supplemented by reference TRBV7-3 and TRBJ1-1, the full variable domain reads GAGVSQTPSNKVTEKGKYVELRCDPISGHTALYWYRQSLGQGPEFLIYFQGTGAADDSGLPNDRFFAVRPEGSVSTLKIQRTERGDSAVYLCASSFRGLGNTEAFFGQGTRLTVV.

The rearrangement uses TRBV2 and TRBJ2-7; TRBD2 matches at 13 bases. The CDR3 is made up of 15 amino acids. The germline V gene has CDR1 SNHLY and CDR2 FYNNEI. V lost 6 bases and J lost 8; bases outside the gene matches: 10. CDR3 DNA sequence: TGTGCCAGCAGGGAAAGGACTAGCGGGGGCCGGCAGCAGTACTTC. This sequence encodes CASRERTSGGRQQYF.

This clone has just a few counts. The chain employs TRBV6-5 and TRBJ2-6; no clear D gene. The CDR3 is 16 amino acids. The V gene lost 0 bases and the J gene lost 2 bases, with 8 bases spanning the gap. CDR1 is MNHEY and CDR2 is SVGAGI in the germline V gene. CDR3 DNA sequence: TGTGCCAGCAGTTACTCGACAACCCCTGGGGCCAACGTCCTGACTTTC. Its translation is CASSYSTTPGANVLTF.

The chain joins TRBV7-2 to TRBJ1-1; a weak D match, TRBD1 (6 bases). Germline CDR1 SGHTA, CDR2 FQGNSA. V was cut by 4 bases and J by 4 bases, with 13 bases left in between. This CDR3 has 14 residues. The CDR3 DNA is TGTGCCAGCAGCTCACGACAGGTTCCCACTGAAGCTTTCTTT. Its translation is CASSSRQVPTEAFF.

The chain carries TRBV7-8 and TRBJ1-4; possible D gene TRBD1, 5 bases. Germline V gives CDR1 SGHVS, CDR2 FQNEAQ. The CDR3 runs to 14 residues. V shed 4 bases and J shed 4 bases, with 10 bases lying between them. CDR3 loop: CASSSGHFNEKLFF. The CDR3 DNA sequence: TGTGCCAGCAGCTCCGGACACTTTAATGAAAAACTGTTTTTT.

The rearrangement links TRBV12-5 to TRBJ2-3, with 11 nucleotides matching TRBD1. The CDR3 spans 15 residues. Trimming took 7 bases from V and 2 from J; bases not matched to a gene: 5. Germline-derived CDR1 and CDR2 are LGHNT and FRNRAP. This chain's CDR3 is CASAPDRGHTDTQYF. The CDR3 DNA reads as TGTGCTAGTGCCCCGGACAGGGGGCACACAGATACGCAGTATTTT. Full variable domain (rest looked up from reference TRBV12-5 and TRBJ2-3): DARVTQTPRHKVTEMGQEVTMRCQPILGHNTVFWYRQTMMQGLELLAYFRNRAPLDDSGMPKDRFSAEMPDATLATLKIQPSEPRDSAVYFCASAPDRGHTDTQYFGPGTRLTVL.

This chain uses TRBV19 with TRBJ2-1; 10 bases match TRBD1. J lost 2 bases, V lost 4 bases, and 8 bases had no gene match. The CDR3 totals 17 residues. Germline V gives CDR1 LNHDA, CDR2 SQIVND (reference sequence). CDR3: CASSRDRGRAPYNEQFF. The CDR3 DNA reads as TGTGCCAGTAGTAGGGACAGGGGACGGGCACCCTACAATGAGCAGTTCTTC.

The V call is TRBV5-1, the J call TRBJ1-1, with D perhaps matching TRBD1 (5 bases). CDR1 SGHRS and CDR2 YFSETQ come from the germline V gene. V lost 7 bases and J lost 0, with 10 bases in between. This CDR3 comprises 13 residues. The DNA for the CDR3 is TGCGCCAGCCTGGGGCCGATGAACACTGAAGCTTTCTTT. It codes for CASLGPMNTEAFF.

The table lists this clone with a count of one. V and J are TRBV7-2 and TRBJ2-7; a possible D gene is TRBD2 (6 bases). V lost 1 base and J lost 2, with 15 bases in between. CDR3 length: 16 residues. Germline lookup yields CDR1 SGHTA and CDR2 FQGNSA. In DNA form, the CDR3 reads TGTGCCAGCAGCTTAGGGGGACCGGGAGCGGCCTACGAGCAGTACTTC. This codes for CASSLGGPGAAYEQYF. Full variable domain (rest looked up from reference TRBV7-2 and TRBJ2-7): GAGVSQSPSNKVTEKGKDVELRCDPISGHTALYWYRQSLGQGLEFLIYFQGNSAPDKSGLPSDRFSAERTGGSVSTLTIQRTQQEDSAVYLCASSLGGPGAAYEQYFGPGTRLTVT.

V gene TRBV9 combines with J gene TRBJ2-2; 7 bases align to TRBD1. Trimming removed 4 bases from V and 4 bases from J; junction bases left unmatched: 13. CDR1 is SGDLS, CDR2 YYNGEE, per germline. CDR3 size: 17 residues. The CDR3 region is CASSSDRVARTTGELFF. CDR3 DNA sequence: TGTGCCAGCAGCTCAGACAGGGTCGCAAGAACCACCGGGGAGCTGTTTTTT.

The V gene is TRBV30, the J gene TRBJ1-4; 8 bases align to TRBD1. V trimming: 3 bases; J trimming: 0 bases; junction bases outside the gene matches: 6. This CDR3 region has 16 residues. The germline V gene encodes CDR1 GTSNPN and CDR2 SVGIG (reference sequence). The CDR3 here is CAWSPGTGTTNEKLFF. CDR3 nucleotide sequence: TGTGCCTGGAGCCCTGGGACAGGTACAACTAATGAAAAACTGTTTTTT. Drawing the rest from reference TRBV30 and TRBJ1-4, the complete variable domain is SQTIHQWPATLVQPVGSPLSLECTVEGTSNPNLYWYRQAAGRGLQLLFYSVGIGQISSEVPQNLSASRPQDRQFILSSKKLLLSDSGFYLCAWSPGTGTTNEKLFFGSGTQLSVL.

This chain uses TRBV5-6 with TRBJ2-2, with 10 bases lining up with TRBD1. The J segment lost 2 bases and the V segment lost 4 bases, leaving 11 bases of the junction unmatched. This CDR3 is 18 amino acids long. Germline assignment: CDR1 SGHDT and CDR2 YYEEEE. The CDR3 protein is CASSHVGSTGGNTGELFF. The DNA for the CDR3 is TGTGCCAGCAGCCACGTGGGCTCGACAGGGGGCAACACCGGGGAGCTGTTTTTT.